This TCR beta chain was recovered during a study of T-cell reconstitution after alpha-beta-depleted transplantation in children. The V end was cut by 1 base, the J end by 3 bases, with 7 bases between. The CDR3 length is 14 residues. The authors prepared the TCRbeta library with unique molecular identifiers. A single record per CDR3 protein comes from TCRdb applying MiXCR to the PCR reads. Among approximately 210,000 distinct CDR3 sequences listed, approximately 15% were seen once. Sample: PBMCs, mostly from graft donor cells, taken 360 days after TCRalphabeta/CD19-depleted stem cell transplant. The rearrangement uses TRBV12-3 or TRBV12-4 and TRBJ1-5; no clear D gene. The TCR originated in a male patient between 2 and 15 years old who had a stem cell transplant for acute lymphoblastic leukemia, so the T cells may come from the graft donor. The DNA of the CDR3 is TGTGCCAGCAGTTTAGGCAGAGTCAATCAGCCCCAGCATTTT. Amino acid sequence: CASSLGRVNQPQHF.